This T cell receptor beta chain was identified in a study of human T cells and chemical hapten exposure. V was pared by 4 bases and J by 4 bases, with 17 bases between. The length of the CDR3 is 16 residues. Germline V lookup: CDR1 SGHVS, CDR2 FQNEAQ. TCRdb re-called the RACE reads with MiXCR, one entry per CDR3 protein. The table records under 450,000 distinct CDR3 sequences, approximately 5% of them present only once. This clonotype was seen at least ten times. As for time point: patch test 1, 2 weeks after DPC sensitization. The treatment denotes: therapeutic diphenylcyclopropenone sensitization with weekly scalp DPC.

This sample comprised whole blood, obtained in connection with sensitization to the hapten diphenylcyclopropenone (DPC). This chain uses TRBV7-8 with TRBJ1-5; D is undetermined. The TCR was taken from a woman in her forties or fifties with alopecia areata. Some clones in this sample may be carry-over from other donors' samples. CDR3 DNA: TGTGCCAGCAGCTACCGAATTGGTGTAGAGAATCAGCCCCAGCATTTT. Its translation is CASSYRIGVENQPQHF.